Listed below are T cell receptor beta chains from one sample, sequenced in a study of blood T cell repertoires in COVID-19. This table comes from immunoSEQ multiplex PCR, and its TCRdb copy is limited to in-frame clones, with some not included. The sample lists about 320,000 clones; 65% to 90% were seen once. What was sequenced was peripheral blood. The receptors were sampled from a human donor in a cohort sampled during active COVID-19. Both conserved end residues are part of each CDR3. A D gene is named only where the DNA matches it firmly. Part of the rows lack a size; the others show once, few, many or a class for expanded clones.

v_call: TRBV24-1
clone_size: NA
d_call: TRBD1
j_call: TRBJ2-2
cdr3_nt: TGTGCCACCAGTGATTCCCCGACAGGGGGCACTTATACCGGGGAGCTGTTTTTT
cdr3_aa: CATSDSPTGGTYTGELFF

v_call: TRBV7-9
clone_size: NA
d_call: NA
j_call: TRBJ1-2
cdr3_nt: TGTGCCAGCAGCTTAGGAGGTCCGAGCTATGGCTACACCTTC
cdr3_aa: CASSLGGPSYGYTF

v_call: TRBV6-1
clone_size: NA
d_call: TRBD2
j_call: TRBJ2-3
cdr3_nt: TGTGCCAGCAGTGAAATCCGGGCTAGCGGTGCAGATACGCAGTATTTT
cdr3_aa: CASSEIRASGADTQYF

v_call: TRBV7-3
clone_size: NA
d_call: NA
j_call: TRBJ1-1
cdr3_nt: TGTGCCAGCAGCTTAGGGAGCTACTTGAACACTGAAGCTTTCTTT
cdr3_aa: CASSLGSYLNTEAFF

v_call: TRBV4-1
clone_size: NA
d_call: NA
j_call: TRBJ2-4
cdr3_nt: TGCGCCAGCAGCCAAGAAAGTGGGGCTGAAAACATTCAGTACTTC
cdr3_aa: CASSQESGAENIQYF

v_call: TRBV4-2
clone_size: NA
d_call: NA
j_call: TRBJ2-4
cdr3_nt: TGTGCCAGCAGCCAAGGGAGGGGACCTCTCTCCAAAAACATTCAGTACTTC
cdr3_aa: CASSQGRGPLSKNIQYF

v_call: TRBV19
clone_size: NA
d_call: NA
j_call: TRBJ1-1
cdr3_nt: TGTGCCAGTAGTCGATTCTCGGCGGAGAACACTGAAGCTTTCTTT
cdr3_aa: CASSRFSAENTEAFF

v_call: TRBV6-6
clone_size: NA
d_call: NA
j_call: TRBJ2-5
cdr3_nt: TGTGCCAGCAGGACAACGAGGGAGTACGAGACCCAGTACTTC
cdr3_aa: CASRTTREYETQYF

v_call: TRBV18
clone_size: NA
d_call: NA
j_call: TRBJ1-5
cdr3_nt: TGTGCCAGCTCACCTCAACCAGGGGTGAGCAATCAGCCCCAGCATTTT
cdr3_aa: CASSPQPGVSNQPQHF

v_call: TRBV12-5
clone_size: NA
d_call: NA
j_call: TRBJ1-2
cdr3_nt: TGTGCTAGTGGTTCGGGCACAGGGCGGGCCAACTATGGCTACACCTTC
cdr3_aa: CASGSGTGRANYGYTF

v_call: TRBV3-1/TRBV3-2
clone_size: NA
d_call: TRBD2
j_call: TRBJ2-2
cdr3_nt: TGTGCCAGCAGCCAAAGGGGCCATTATCTAGCGGGGGGGAACACCGGGGAGCTGTTTTTT
cdr3_aa: CASSQRGHYLAGGNTGELFF

v_call: TRBV2
clone_size: few
d_call: TRBD1
j_call: TRBJ1-5
cdr3_nt: TGTGCCAGCAGGGGGACAGGATCCCAGCCCCAGCATTTT
cdr3_aa: CASRGTGSQPQHF

v_call: TRBV27
clone_size: few
d_call: TRBD1
j_call: TRBJ1-5
cdr3_nt: TGTGCCAGCAGTACGGAACAGGGGATCAATCAGCCCCAGCATTTT
cdr3_aa: CASSTEQGINQPQHF

v_call: TRBV29-1
clone_size: once
d_call: NA
j_call: TRBJ1-4
cdr3_nt: TGCAGCGTCAGAAACCGGGACTTAAATGAAAAACTGTTTTTT
cdr3_aa: CSVRNRDLNEKLFF

v_call: TRBV3-1/TRBV3-2
clone_size: once
d_call: TRBD1
j_call: TRBJ2-1
cdr3_nt: TGTGCCAGCAGCCCTCCAGGGACAGGGGGCAGGAATGAGCAGTTCTTC
cdr3_aa: CASSPPGTGGRNEQFF

v_call: TRBV12-5
clone_size: NA
d_call: TRBD1
j_call: TRBJ2-1
cdr3_nt: TGTGCTAGTGGTTTCGGACAGGGGTCCTACAATGAGCAGTTCTTC
cdr3_aa: CASGFGQGSYNEQFF

v_call: TRBV7-9
clone_size: NA
d_call: TRBD1
j_call: TRBJ1-6
cdr3_nt: TGTGCCAGCAGCTTAGTTTCGGGGACAGGTTCACCCCTCCACTTT
cdr3_aa: CASSLVSGTGSPLHF

v_call: TRBV5-6
clone_size: NA
d_call: TRBD1
j_call: TRBJ2-1
cdr3_nt: TGTGCCAGCAGCTTCGGGACAGCGTACAATGAGCAGTTCTTC
cdr3_aa: CASSFGTAYNEQFF

v_call: TRBV18
clone_size: NA
d_call: NA
j_call: TRBJ1-6
cdr3_nt: TGTGCCAGCTCACCACCGCCAGGGTGGAATTCACCCCTCCACTTT
cdr3_aa: CASSPPPGWNSPLHF

v_call: TRBV6-5
clone_size: NA
d_call: TRBD1
j_call: TRBJ2-7
cdr3_nt: TGTGCCAGCAGTTACGGGACAGGGGGAAACGAGCAGTACTTC
cdr3_aa: CASSYGTGGNEQYF

v_call: TRBV15
clone_size: NA
d_call: NA
j_call: TRBJ1-5
cdr3_nt: TGTGCCACCAGCAGACCCACAGGTCAACCCCAGCATTTT
cdr3_aa: CATSRPTGQPQHF

v_call: TRBV30
clone_size: NA
d_call: TRBD1
j_call: TRBJ2-7
cdr3_nt: TGTGCCTGGTCGACCGGGACAGGGGACTACGAGCAGTACTTC
cdr3_aa: CAWSTGTGDYEQYF

v_call: TRBV11-2
clone_size: NA
d_call: NA
j_call: TRBJ2-7
cdr3_nt: TGTGCCAGCAGGCCTGCCGGGGGTAACGAGCAGTACTTC
cdr3_aa: CASRPAGGNEQYF

v_call: TRBV19
clone_size: NA
d_call: TRBD1
j_call: TRBJ1-4
cdr3_nt: TGTGCCAGTAGGCCAGACAGGGAAAATGAAAAACTGTTTTTT
cdr3_aa: CASRPDRENEKLFF

v_call: TRBV11-3
clone_size: NA
d_call: NA
j_call: TRBJ2-1
cdr3_nt: TGTGCCAGCAGCTTAGATTTAGGGGCGGACAATGAGCAGTTCTTC
cdr3_aa: CASSLDLGADNEQFF

v_call: TRBV4-2
clone_size: NA
d_call: TRBD2
j_call: TRBJ2-3
cdr3_nt: TGTGCCAGCAGCCATGGACTAGCGGGGGCCTCTGGGGGAGATACGCAGTATTTT
cdr3_aa: CASSHGLAGASGGDTQYF

v_call: TRBV6-1
clone_size: NA
d_call: NA
j_call: TRBJ1-3
cdr3_nt: TGTGCCAGCAGTGACGGTCCTGAGGCGAGCTCTGGAAACACCATATATTTT
cdr3_aa: CASSDGPEASSGNTIYF

v_call: TRBV7-2
clone_size: NA
d_call: TRBD1
j_call: TRBJ2-7
cdr3_nt: TGTGCCAGCAGCTCGGACAGGGCATCCTACGAGCAGTACTTC
cdr3_aa: CASSSDRASYEQYF

v_call: TRBV6-5
clone_size: NA
d_call: TRBD1
j_call: TRBJ2-6
cdr3_nt: TGTGCCAGCAGAGACAGGGGATCCGGGGCCAACGTCCTGACTTTC
cdr3_aa: CASRDRGSGANVLTF

v_call: TRBV9
clone_size: few
d_call: TRBD2
j_call: TRBJ2-7
cdr3_nt: TGTGCCAGCAGCGTAGTAAGTTCTAGCGGCCTCTACGAGCAGTACTTC
cdr3_aa: CASSVVSSSGLYEQYF

v_call: TRBV28
clone_size: once
d_call: NA
j_call: TRBJ1-2
cdr3_nt: TGTGCCAGCAGTCTTTACGGGACACCAGAACACTATGGCTACACCTTC
cdr3_aa: CASSLYGTPEHYGYTF

v_call: TRBV7-6
clone_size: NA
d_call: TRBD2
j_call: TRBJ2-1
cdr3_nt: TGTGCCAGCAGCCCTGGACTAGCGGTCAATGCTGAGCAGTTCTTC
cdr3_aa: CASSPGLAVNAEQFF

v_call: TRBV10-3
clone_size: NA
d_call: NA
j_call: TRBJ1-2
cdr3_nt: TGTGCCATCAGTACCAACGGGGTCCCCTCTGGCTATGGCTACACCTTC
cdr3_aa: CAISTNGVPSGYGYTF

v_call: TRBV9
clone_size: NA
d_call: TRBD2
j_call: TRBJ2-3
cdr3_nt: TGTGCCAGCAGCGTAGTAGCGGGGGTCAAAACAGATACGCAGTATTTT
cdr3_aa: CASSVVAGVKTDTQYF

v_call: TRBV7-9
clone_size: NA
d_call: NA
j_call: TRBJ1-4
cdr3_nt: TGTGCCAGCAGCAGGGATCGAGGGAGCTCTAATGAAAAACTGTTTTTT
cdr3_aa: CASSRDRGSSNEKLFF

v_call: TRBV5-1
clone_size: NA
d_call: TRBD1
j_call: TRBJ1-1
cdr3_nt: TGCGCCAGCAGCTTGGTGGGGGACAGGGTTGCTTTCTTT
cdr3_aa: CASSLVGDRVAFF

v_call: TRBV29-1
clone_size: NA
d_call: TRBD2
j_call: TRBJ2-7
cdr3_nt: TGCAGCGTTGCTTTGGCGGGGGGCCCACGGATTTACGAGCAGTACTTC
cdr3_aa: CSVALAGGPRIYEQYF

v_call: TRBV12-5
clone_size: NA
d_call: TRBD1
j_call: TRBJ1-2
cdr3_nt: TGTGCTAGTGGTCTCTCCAGGGACAGGGTTGGGTTTTTGCGCTATTATTCCGACTATGGCTACACCTTC
cdr3_aa: CASGLSRDRVGFLRYYSDYGYTF

v_call: TRBV12-3/TRBV12-4
clone_size: NA
d_call: NA
j_call: TRBJ1-2
cdr3_nt: TGTGCCAGCAGTTTGACATTACCTGGCTACACCTTC
cdr3_aa: CASSLTLPGYTF

v_call: TRBV9
clone_size: NA
d_call: NA
j_call: TRBJ1-1
cdr3_nt: TGTGCCAGCAGCGCGACAGCAAACACTGAAGCTTTCTTT
cdr3_aa: CASSATANTEAFF

v_call: TRBV7-9
clone_size: NA
d_call: NA
j_call: TRBJ1-1
cdr3_nt: TGTGCCAGCAGCCAGAGACAGGTATTCGTGGCTGAAGCTTTCTTT
cdr3_aa: CASSQRQVFVAEAFF